The 31 T cell receptor beta chains below come from one sample, sequenced in a study of early T cells in non-severe SARS-CoV-2 infection. TCRdb re-called the 5' RACE reads through MiXCR, storing one row per CDR3 protein. The profile shows about 60,000 distinct CDR3 sequences, 20% to 25% of them singletons. Sequencing used whole blood, obtained at baseline. The receptors shown here come from an adult who was a healthcare worker with PCR-confirmed SARS-CoV-2 infection or an uninfected control (not recorded which).

The chain is built from TRBV7-9 and TRBJ1-1; D perhaps matches TRBD1 (6 bases). V shed 4 bases and J shed 1 base, with 13 bases lying between them. The CDR3 has 15 residues. Looked up from germline, CDR1 is SEHNR and CDR2 is FQNEAQ (reference sequence). The CDR3 region is CASSSAGQANTEAFF. The CDR3 DNA reads as TGTGCCAGCAGCTCCGCGGGACAAGCGAACACTGAAGCTTTCTTT.

The V and J genes are TRBV3-1 and TRBJ2-1; D is ambiguous. The CDR3 is 12 residues long. Germline V gene lookup returns CDR1 LGHDT and CDR2 YNNKEL (reference sequence). The V end was cut by 4 bases, the J end by 5 bases, with 6 bases between. The CDR3 sequence: CASSPPDNEQFF. The CDR3 nucleotides are TGTGCCAGCAGCCCCCCGGACAATGAGCAGTTCTTC.

This clonotype has just a few counts. CDR3 sequence: CASRMTGARDTQYF. The CDR3 region has the DNA TGTGCCAGCAGGATGACAGGGGCTAGAGATACGCAGTATTTT. This chain joins TRBV6-5 and TRBJ2-3, with TRBD1 identical over 8 bases. Germline lookup yields CDR1 MNHEY and CDR2 SVGAGI. Losses at the gene ends were 6 bases for V and 5 bases for J; bases not matched to a gene: 7. This CDR3 region has 14 residues.

The rearrangement joins TRBV19 to TRBJ1-5; no reliable D call. Germline V lookup: CDR1 LNHDA, CDR2 SQIVND (reference sequence). This CDR3 comprises 13 residues. V was clipped by 7 bases and J by 3 bases, with 10 bases between them. As DNA, the CDR3 is TGTGCCAGTAACAGCCTCACCAATCAGCCCCAGCATTTT. It codes for CASNSLTNQPQHF. Filled out from reference TRBV19 and TRBJ1-5, the complete variable domain reads DGGITQSPKYLFRKEGQNVTLSCEQNLNHDAMYWYRQDPGQGLRLIYYSQIVNDFQKGDIAEGYSVSREKKESFPLTVTSAQKNPTAFYLCASNSLTNQPQHFGDGTRLSIL.

Only a few counts were recorded for this clonotype. The rearrangement uses TRBV7-9 and TRBJ2-2; 10 bases are shared with TRBD2. Germline-derived CDR1 and CDR2 are SEHNR and FQNEAQ (reference sequence). This CDR3 is 16 amino acids long. With V trimmed by 4 bases and J by 1 base, 3 bases remained unmatched. The CDR3 sequence is CASSYGTSENTGELFF. As DNA, the CDR3 is TGTGCCAGCAGCTATGGGACTAGCGAGAACACCGGGGAGCTGTTTTTT.

The chain employs TRBV19 and TRBJ2-3, with unresolved D. V was cut by 6 bases and J by 4 bases, with 11 bases left in between. Germline V lookup: CDR1 LNHDA, CDR2 SQIVND (reference sequence). The CDR3 consists of 13 residues. CDR3 loop: CASSLRSPDTQYF. Written as DNA, the CDR3 is TGTGCCAGTAGCCTAAGGAGTCCAGATACGCAGTATTTT. The whole variable domain, remainder taken from reference TRBV19 and TRBJ2-3, is DGGITQSPKYLFRKEGQNVTLSCEQNLNHDAMYWYRQDPGQGLRLIYYSQIVNDFQKGDIAEGYSVSREKKESFPLTVTSAQKNPTAFYLCASSLRSPDTQYFGPGTRLTVL.

The chain is built from TRBV12-3 or TRBV12-4 and TRBJ1-1; D is possibly TRBD1 (6 bases). The V end was cut by 3 bases, the J end by 4 bases, with 12 bases between. There are 14 residues in the CDR3. DNA for the CDR3: TGTGCCAGCAGTTTGGGGGCGGTGGCCACTGAAGCTTTCTTT. Its protein is CASSLGAVATEAFF.

This clonotype came up a few times. The V and J genes are TRBV12-5 and TRBJ2-5; maybe TRBD1 (6 bases). This CDR3 region has 15 residues. The germline V and J ends were trimmed by 7 bases and 2 bases, with 17 bases remaining between them. Germline lookup yields CDR1 LGHNT and CDR2 FRNRAP. CDR3 amino acids: CASAQSGTLQETQYF. The CDR3 DNA reads as TGTGCTAGTGCCCAATCCGGGACATTGCAAGAGACCCAGTACTTC.

This clonotype was counted between two and nine times. This chain joins TRBV5-1 and TRBJ2-4, with a possible D match to TRBD2 (6 bases). Germline V gene sequence: CDR1 SGHRS, CDR2 YFSETQ. Trimming stripped 4 bases from V and 0 bases from J, with 14 bases between. This CDR3 is built from 16 residues. As DNA, the CDR3 is TGCGCCAGCAGCCCAACTAGCAGTTTAGCCAAAAACATTCAGTACTTC. The encoded protein is CASSPTSSLAKNIQYF.

This clonotype was seen a handful of times. The V gene is TRBV10-3, the J gene TRBJ1-1, with D maybe TRBD1 (6 bases). CDR3 length equals 12 residues. Germline lookup yields CDR1 ENHRY and CDR2 SYGVKD. The V end was cut by 7 bases, the J end by 2 bases, with 8 bases between. CDR3 in amino acids: CAIKQGNTEAFF. CDR3 DNA sequence: TGTGCCATCAAACAGGGAAACACTGAAGCTTTCTTT.

The table lists this clonotype with a few counts. The chain joins TRBV4-1 to TRBJ1-2; D possibly corresponds to TRBD1 (6 bases). CDR3 length: 15 amino acids. Germline assignment: CDR1 MGHRA and CDR2 YSYEKL. The V and J ends lost 1 base and 6 bases respectively, with 15 bases between them. The CDR3 sequence: CASSQGGGDIDGYTF. CDR3 DNA sequence: TGCGCCAGCAGCCAAGGCGGGGGGGACATAGATGGCTACACCTTC.

This clonotype has a handful of counts. The chain links TRBV7-6 to TRBJ2-1; D might be TRBD1 (6 bases). This CDR3 is 16 amino acids long. V lost 3 bases to trimming and J lost 3 bases, with 15 bases between them. Germline lookup yields CDR1 SGHVS and CDR2 FNYEAQ. The CDR3 coding sequence is TGTGCCAGCAGCTTTACCCCGAACAGGGTCTACAATGAGCAGTTCTTC. Its protein product is CASSFTPNRVYNEQFF.

This clonotype came up a few times. The CDR3: CASSRAGYEQYF. The CDR3 DNA is TGTGCCAGCAGCCGAGCTGGCTACGAGCAGTACTTC. The rearrangement links TRBV3-1 to TRBJ2-7; D not resolved. The V and J ends lost 4 bases and 3 bases respectively, with 7 bases between them. The CDR3 is 12 amino acids. Germline V gene data show CDR1 as LGHDT and CDR2 as YNNKEL (reference sequence).

This clonotype was counted only a few times. The rearrangement joins TRBV12-3 or TRBV12-4 to TRBJ2-3; D possibly corresponds to TRBD2 (5 bases). This CDR3 contains 12 residues. Trimming cost V 3 bases and J 10 bases, with 11 bases left between them. CDR3 in DNA: TGTGCCAGCAGTTTGAGCGGTCAGCCGCAGTATTTT. Its translation is CASSLSGQPQYF.

The rearrangement links TRBV19 to TRBJ2-2; 8 nucleotides match TRBD2. Germline loops: CDR1 LNHDA, CDR2 SQIVND (reference sequence). This CDR3 is 18 amino acids long. V lost 10 bases and J lost 4; bases outside the gene matches: 20. This CDR3 reads CATRGGGPSVWRTGELFF. CDR3 nucleotide sequence: TGTGCCACCAGGGGCGGGGGGCCCAGTGTTTGGCGCACCGGGGAGCTGTTTTTT.

This clonotype came up many times. The chain joins TRBV12-3 or TRBV12-4 to TRBJ1-3, with D perhaps TRBD1 (5 bases). The CDR3 totals 15 residues. Trimming removed 6 bases at V and 2 bases at J, with 14 bases between. The CDR3 sequence: CASSNPGTAGNTIYF. Here the CDR3 DNA reads TGTGCCAGCAGCAACCCGGGGACCGCTGGAAACACCATATATTTT.

This clonotype has a count of ten or more. The chain carries TRBV14 and TRBJ1-5; D unresolved. Trimming shortened V by 6 bases and J by 9 bases, and 18 bases separated the two germline ends. CDR3 length: 14 amino acids. Germline CDR1 SGHDN, CDR2 FVKESK. In DNA form, the CDR3 reads TGTGCCAGCAGTCACGAGCCCCCCACTCCGCCCCAGCATTTT. Encoded protein: CASSHEPPTPPQHF.

This clonotype occurred many times. The rearrangement links TRBV20-1 to TRBJ2-1; 8 nucleotides match TRBD2. The CDR3 loop spans 14 amino acids. The V gene's germline CDR1 is DFQATT and CDR2 SNEGSKA (reference sequence). Unmatched junction bases numbered 12, after V lost 5 bases and J lost 9 bases. CDR3 sequence reads: CSAGKRETRAEQFF. The CDR3 DNA reads TGCAGTGCTGGGAAGCGGGAGACCCGCGCTGAGCAGTTCTTC.

This clonotype was seen a handful of times. V and J are TRBV3-1 and TRBJ1-2; D is uncertain. This CDR3 region has 13 residues. CDR1 and CDR2 from the germline V gene are LGHDT and YNNKEL (reference sequence). V lost 3 bases, J lost 4 bases, and 9 bases lay in between. The CDR3 DNA follows: TGTGCCAGCAGCCAGGTCAAGTCCTATGGCTACACCTTC. Protein sequence: CASSQVKSYGYTF.

This sequence joins TRBV20-1 and TRBJ1-1, with 7 bases lining up with TRBD1. This CDR3 comprises 14 residues. V shed 3 bases and J 2 bases; nucleotides not matched to a gene: 6. Germline V CDR1 and CDR2: DFQATT, SNEGSKA (reference sequence). The CDR3 DNA is TGCAGTGCTAGGGGCGGGACAGCAAACACTGAAGCTTTCTTT. It translates to CSARGGTANTEAFF.

The genes are TRBV20-1 and TRBJ2-1; D is perhaps TRBD2 (5 bases). The V end was cut by 1 base, the J end by 10 bases, with 11 bases between. This CDR3 region has 12 residues. CDR1 is DFQATT and CDR2 is SNEGSKA in the germline V gene (reference sequence). This CDR3 is CSARVSGGEQFF. The DNA for the CDR3 is TGCAGTGCTAGAGTTTCCGGCGGGGAGCAGTTCTTC.

There are a few counts of this clonotype. The chain carries TRBV20-1 and TRBJ1-2, with a tentative D call TRBD1 (5 bases). CDR1 is DFQATT, CDR2 SNEGSKA, per germline (reference sequence). CDR3 length equals 13 residues. V was pared by 5 bases and J by 6 bases, with 16 bases between. CDR3 residues: CSASGTYFDGYTF. DNA for the CDR3: TGCAGTGCTTCCGGGACGTATTTTGATGGCTACACCTTC.

The CDR3 protein is CASARDYTDTQYF. The CDR3 DNA sequence: TGTGCCAGCGCCAGGGATTACACAGATACGCAGTATTTT. The rearrangement uses TRBV2 and TRBJ2-3, with a tentative D call TRBD1 (5 bases). The V gene's germline CDR1 is SNHLY and CDR2 FYNNEI. The CDR3 is made up of 13 amino acids. The V gene lost 8 bases and the J gene lost 2 bases, with 11 bases spanning the gap. Complete variable domain (other parts from reference TRBV2 and TRBJ2-3): EPEVTQTPSHQVTQMGQEVILRCVPISNHLYFYWYRQILGQKVEFLVSFYNNEISEKSEIFDDQFSVERPDGSNFTLKIRSTKLEDSAMYFCASARDYTDTQYFGPGTRLTVL.

The chain carries TRBV12-3 or TRBV12-4 and TRBJ2-5; 12 bases are a match to TRBD2. V trimming: 7 bases; J trimming: 1 base; junction bases outside the gene matches: 10. The length of the CDR3 is 17 residues. CDR3 sequence reads: CASTLGLAGPPQETQYF. DNA of the CDR3: TGTGCCAGCACCCTAGGACTAGCGGGGCCTCCCCAAGAGACCCAGTACTTC.

This clonotype showed up just a few times. This chain uses TRBV12-3 or TRBV12-4 with TRBJ1-2, with TRBD1 matching over 8 bases. V was clipped by 8 bases and J by 8 bases; unmatched bases: 7. The CDR3 loop spans 12 amino acids. CDR3 sequence (DNA): TGTGCCAGCCAGGGGGCGAATAGAGGCTACACCTTC. This codes for CASQGANRGYTF.

This chain uses TRBV19 with TRBJ2-3; D call uncertain. The CDR3 totals 14 residues. The V and J ends lost 3 bases and 0 bases respectively, with 7 bases between them. Germline V gene sequence: CDR1 LNHDA, CDR2 SQIVND (reference sequence). The CDR3 reads CASSITSSTDTQYF. The CDR3, as DNA: TGTGCCAGTAGTATTACCTCAAGCACAGATACGCAGTATTTT.

This chain links TRBV12-3 or TRBV12-4 with TRBJ2-3, with D maybe TRBD1 (6 bases). The CDR3 extends over 14 amino acids. The V end was cut by 8 bases, the J end by 5 bases, with 17 bases between. The CDR3, as DNA: TGTGCCAGCGGCCGGGACACAAGGGGAGATACGCAGTATTTT. This codes for CASGRDTRGDTQYF.

This chain uses TRBV6-6 with TRBJ1-2; D is unresolved. This CDR3 has 10 residues. Germline assignment: CDR1 MNHNY and CDR2 SVGAGI (reference sequence). Trimming cost V 6 bases and J 8 bases, with 7 bases left between them. The CDR3 bases are TGTGCCAGCAGCGGACTGGGCTACACCTTC. It specifies CASSGLGYTF.

The table lists this clonotype with many counts. CDR3 nucleotide sequence: TGTGCCAGCAGCCAACGACTAGCGGGGGGCGATGAGCAGTTCTTC. It is translated as CASSQRLAGGDEQFF. The chain combines TRBV3-1 with TRBJ2-1; 13 positions match TRBD2. This CDR3 region has 15 residues. V trimming: 2 bases; J trimming: 8 bases; junction bases outside the gene matches: 3. Germline CDR1 and CDR2: LGHDT and YNNKEL (reference sequence).

The chain has TRBV29-1 and TRBJ1-1, with D perhaps TRBD1 (5 bases). This CDR3 has 12 residues. Trimming stripped 7 bases from V and 4 bases from J, with 13 bases between. From germline, CDR1 is SQVTM and CDR2 ANQGSEA. CDR3 DNA sequence: TGCAGCGCCCGCGCCAGGGTCACTGAAGCTTTCTTT. It specifies CSARARVTEAFF.

The chain uses TRBV12-5 and TRBJ2-7; D uncertain. This CDR3 has 11 residues. Germline V gene data show CDR1 as LGHNT and CDR2 as FRNRAP. The germline V and J ends were trimmed by 6 bases and 3 bases, with 6 bases remaining between them. CDR3 nucleotides: TGTGCTAGTGGGACTGACTACGAGCAGTACTTC. It encodes CASGTDYEQYF.